Presented here are 23 T cell receptor beta chains from one specimen sequenced in a study of T cell responses to AZD1222 COVID-19 vaccine. Data came from immunoSEQ multiplex PCR; TCRdb stores just in-frame clones and leaves some out. The data hold about 100,000 clones, with about 90% observed a single time. Sequencing used peripheral blood, obtained 28 days after the second AZD1222 dose. Every receptor here comes from an adult who received the AZD1222 COVID-19 vaccine.

Here the CDR3 reads CASSLGSGRAETQYF. The CDR3 bases are TGTGCCAGCAGCTTAGGTAGCGGGAGGGCGGAGACCCAGTACTTC. The V gene is TRBV7-3, the J gene TRBJ2-5, with 11 bases matching TRBD2. Germline V lookup: CDR1 SGHTA, CDR2 FQGTGA. The CDR3 extends over 15 amino acids. With 2 bases clipped from V and 5 bases from J, the junction kept 4 bases outside the gene matches.

CDR3 DNA sequence: TGTGCCAGCAGCCAAGATCCACAGGGGGCAACAGATACGCAGTATTTT. Its translation is CASSQDPQGATDTQYF. The chain couples TRBV14 to TRBJ2-3, with TRBD1 identical over 9 bases. V shed 0 bases, J shed 3 bases, and the junction held 4 bases outside the gene matches. The CDR3 spans 16 residues. CDR1 is SGHDN and CDR2 is FVKESK in the germline V gene.

This clone was recorded once. The rearrangement uses TRBV5-5 and TRBJ2-7; D remains unclear. Germline loops: CDR1 SGHKS, CDR2 YYEKEE (reference sequence). Trimming stripped 0 bases from V and 3 bases from J, with 10 bases between. The CDR3 runs 14 residues. CDR3 DNA sequence: TGTGCCAGCAGCTTGGGTTCCGGGCGCTACGAGCAGTACTTC. It yields the protein CASSLGSGRYEQYF. Drawing the rest from reference TRBV5-5 and TRBJ2-7, the complete variable domain is DAGVTQSPTHLIKTRGQQVTLRCSPISGHKSVSWYQQVLGQGPQFIFQYYEKEERGRGNFPDRFSARQFPNYSSELNVNALLLGDSALYLCASSLGSGRYEQYFGPGTRLTVT.

The chain is built from TRBV5-6 and TRBJ2-3; 11 positions agree with TRBD2. The CDR3 loop spans 15 amino acids. V dropped 5 bases and J dropped 7; count of bases not matched to a gene: 9. CDR1 and CDR2 (germline): SGHDT, YYEEEE. This CDR3 is CASRTVAGGPHTQYF. The CDR3 nucleotides read TGTGCCAGCAGGACAGTAGCGGGGGGGCCCCATACGCAGTATTTT. The whole variable domain, remainder taken from reference TRBV5-6 and TRBJ2-3, is DAGVTQSPTHLIKTRGQQVTLRCSPKSGHDTVSWYQQALGQGPQFIFQYYEEEERQRGNFPDRFSGHQFPNYSSELNVNALLLGDSALYLCASRTVAGGPHTQYFGPGTRLTVL.

The genes are TRBV7-6 and TRBJ1-5, with D uncertain. The CDR3 runs 15 residues. Germline values: CDR1 SGHVS, CDR2 FNYEAQ. V was cut by 6 bases and J by 3 bases, with 15 bases left in between. CDR3 nucleotides: TGTGCCAGCAGTCCAGGTCCGGGATTCAATCAGCCCCAGCATTTT. Its protein product is CASSPGPGFNQPQHF.

The genes are TRBV10-3 and TRBJ2-7; D may match TRBD1 or TRBD2 (6 bases each). Germline CDR1 reads ENHRY; CDR2 reads SYGVKD. This CDR3 spans 14 amino acids. Deletions cut 3 bases from V and 2 bases from J, with 11 bases between. The CDR3 nucleotides are TGTGCCATCAGTGAAGGGGGGTCCACCTACGAGCAGTACTTC. It yields the protein CAISEGGSTYEQYF.

By frequency in the sample, this clone is medium-sized. The chain joins TRBV2 to TRBJ1-1, with D tentatively TRBD1 (5 bases). The V gene lost 6 bases and the J gene lost 3 bases, with 17 bases spanning the gap. CDR3 length: 15 residues. CDR1 is SNHLY and CDR2 is FYNNEI in the germline V gene. The DNA of the CDR3 is TGTGCCAGCAGCCCCAGGGAGTTAGGAGACACTGAAGCTTTCTTT. Its translation is CASSPRELGDTEAFF. Full variable domain (remainder filled in from reference TRBV2 and TRBJ1-1): EPEVTQTPSHQVTQMGQEVILRCVPISNHLYFYWYRQILGQKVEFLVSFYNNEISEKSEIFDDQFSVERPDGSNFTLKIRSTKLEDSAMYFCASSPRELGDTEAFFGQGTRLTVV.

The chain couples TRBV7-2 to TRBJ2-1, with D possibly TRBD1 on 6 matching bases. V lost 6 bases, J lost 4 bases, and 16 bases lay in between. Germline values: CDR1 SGHTA, CDR2 FQGNSA. This CDR3 contains 15 residues. CDR3 amino acids: CASSLGHTTYNEQFF. The DNA of the CDR3 is TGTGCCAGCAGTCTGGGACATACGACATACAATGAGCAGTTCTTC.

The chain is built from TRBV6-5 and TRBJ1-2, with D unresolved. With 6 bases removed from V and 0 bases from J, the gap between germline ends came to 11 bases. Germline values: CDR1 MNHEY, CDR2 SVGAGI. The CDR3 is 14 residues long. DNA for the CDR3: TGTGCCAGCAGGTCACTATCTACTAACTATGGCTACACCTTC. Translation gives CASRSLSTNYGYTF.

CDR3 amino acids: CASSVVAGTGELFF. The CDR3 DNA sequence: TGTGCCAGCAGCGTAGTTGCTGGGACCGGGGAGCTGTTTTTT. The chain links TRBV9 to TRBJ2-2; unclear D gene. CDR1 and CDR2 from the germline V gene are SGDLS and YYNGEE. V was shortened by 0 bases and J by 5 bases, with 8 bases between the two germline ends. The CDR3 covers 14 residues.

The chain joins TRBV6-5 to TRBJ2-3; no clear D gene. The CDR3 sequence is 15 residues long. From germline, CDR1 is MNHEY and CDR2 SVGAGI. V was trimmed by 0 bases and J by 1 base, leaving 8 bases between them. The CDR3: CASSYSSSRTDTQYF. CDR3 DNA sequence: TGTGCCAGCAGTTACTCGAGTTCCCGCACAGATACGCAGTATTTT.

The chain carries TRBV12-5 and TRBJ2-2, with TRBD2 identical over 15 bases. The V segment lost 6 bases and the J segment 7 bases; nucleotides outside the gene matches: 9. This CDR3 is built from 17 residues. From germline, CDR1 is LGHNT and CDR2 FRNRAP. CDR3 residues: CASGHGTSGRKGGELFF. The CDR3, as DNA: TGTGCTAGTGGACACGGGACTAGCGGGAGGAAGGGCGGGGAGCTGTTTTTT.

V and J are TRBV28 and TRBJ1-2; no clear D. V dropped 6 bases and J dropped 7 bases, with 21 bases sitting between them. Germline CDR1 MDHEN, CDR2 SYDVKM. The length of the CDR3 is 15 residues. The DNA for the CDR3 is TGTGCCAGCAGCCGGGAACGCCGTCGACTCGCTGGCTACACCTTC. Translating gives CASSRERRRLAGYTF.

V gene TRBV5-4 combines with J gene TRBJ2-5; D possibly matches TRBD1 or TRBD2 (5 bases each). The CDR3 totals 14 residues. V was shortened by 3 bases and J by 0 bases, with 9 bases between the two germline ends. Germline lookup yields CDR1 SGHNT and CDR2 YYREEE (reference sequence). CDR3 region: CASSSGTDQETQYF. In DNA, the CDR3 is TGTGCCAGCAGCTCTGGGACGGACCAAGAGACCCAGTACTTC.

This chain connects TRBV19 to TRBJ1-6; TRBD1 matches at 9 bases. The CDR3 runs to 16 residues. V dropped 2 bases and J dropped 10; count of bases not matched to a gene: 9. The germline V gene encodes CDR1 LNHDA and CDR2 SQIVND (reference sequence). CDR3: CASSITDRGMSSPLHF. As DNA, the CDR3 is TGTGCCAGTAGTATAACTGACAGGGGGATGAGCTCACCCCTCCACTTT.

V and J are TRBV18 and TRBJ1-2, with 9 bases aligning to TRBD1. CDR1 and CDR2 (germline): KGHSH, LQKENI. V shed 2 bases, J shed 2 bases, and the junction held 0 bases outside the gene matches. The CDR3 totals 14 residues. The CDR3 coding sequence is TGTGCCAGCTCACCAGGGACAGGGAACTATGGCTACACCTTC. This codes for CASSPGTGNYGYTF. Full variable domain (outside the CDR3, taken from reference TRBV18 and TRBJ1-2): NAGVMQNPRHLVRRRGQEARLRCSPMKGHSHVYWYRQLPEEGLKFMVYLQKENIIDESGMPKERFSAEFPKEGPSILRIQQVVRGDSAAYFCASSPGTGNYGYTFGSGTRLTVV.

This chain links TRBV9 with TRBJ2-1, with 8 bases aligning to TRBD2. Germline lookup yields CDR1 SGDLS and CDR2 YYNGEE. V lost 0 bases and J lost 0; bases outside the gene matches: 5. This CDR3 has 17 residues. DNA for the CDR3: TGTGCCAGCAGCGTAGGTCTAGCGGGTAGCTCCTACAATGAGCAGTTCTTC. Amino acid sequence: CASSVGLAGSSYNEQFF. The whole variable domain, filled in from reference TRBV9 and TRBJ2-1, reads DSGVTQTPKHLITATGQRVTLRCSPRSGDLSVYWYQQSLDQGLQFLIQYYNGEERAKGNILERFSAQQFPDLHSELNLSSLELGDSALYFCASSVGLAGSSYNEQFFGPGTRLTVL.

This chain uses TRBV19 with TRBJ1-4, with a tentative D call TRBD1 (6 bases). CDR1 and CDR2 from the germline V gene are LNHDA and SQIVND (reference sequence). V was clipped by 6 bases and J by 3 bases, with 14 bases between them. This CDR3 is 15 amino acids long. The CDR3 sequence: CASSPSTGSNEKLFF. The CDR3 coding sequence is TGTGCCAGTAGCCCATCGACAGGCTCTAATGAAAAACTGTTTTTT.

This clone appeared a single time. This chain joins TRBV11-2 and TRBJ1-1, with a possible D match to TRBD1 (5 bases). CDR3 size: 17 residues. The germline V gene has CDR1 SGHAT and CDR2 FQNNGV. V shed 5 bases and J shed 1 base, with 20 bases lying between them. As DNA, the CDR3 is TGTGCCAGCAGCCCCCGTTCGGGCGGGGCTGAGAACACTGAAGCTTTCTTT. This codes for CASSPRSGGAENTEAFF.

The genes are TRBV7-9 and TRBJ1-4; the D is unclear. This CDR3 is built from 18 residues. Germline assignment: CDR1 SEHNR and CDR2 FQNEAQ (reference sequence). Trimming shortened V by 1 base and J by 3 bases, and 18 bases separated the two germline ends. CDR3 in DNA: TGTGCCAGCAGCTTAGGGCCACTCAACAGCTTGCCTAATGAAAAACTGTTTTTT. Translating gives CASSLGPLNSLPNEKLFF.

This CDR3 is CATSRAGVERTDTQYF. The CDR3 DNA reads TGTGCCACCAGCCGCGCGGGAGTGGAGCGCACAGATACGCAGTATTTT. This chain links TRBV15 with TRBJ2-3, with 7 bases matching TRBD2. The CDR3 loop spans 16 amino acids. Germline trimming cut 5 bases from V and 1 base from J; bases unmatched to any gene: 9. Germline V gives CDR1 LNHNV, CDR2 YYDKDF (reference sequence).

The chain has TRBV14 and TRBJ2-7; TRBD2 might be the D (6 bases). CDR1 SGHDN and CDR2 FVKESK come from the germline V gene. Trimming took 4 bases from V and 3 from J, leaving 10 bases between them. CDR3 size: 13 residues. The CDR3 protein is CASSRRADYEQYF. In DNA, the CDR3 is TGTGCCAGCAGCCGGAGGGCGGACTACGAGCAGTACTTC.

In this sample, this clone turned up a few times. The chain recombines TRBV18 with TRBJ1-5; tentatively, D is TRBD1 (6 bases). V lost 3 bases and J 6 bases, leaving 18 bases between the germline ends. Germline V gene sequence: CDR1 KGHSH, CDR2 LQKENI. This CDR3 has 16 amino acids. This CDR3 is CASSPNQQGRGQPQHF. The CDR3 nucleotides are TGTGCCAGCTCACCGAACCAACAGGGAAGGGGTCAGCCCCAGCATTTT.